This T cell receptor (beta chain) derives from a study of Ad26.COV2.S vaccination and SARS-CoV-2 variants. Findings of the study overall: Total responses of T cells may have been underestimated by the analyses of TCR breadth and depth.

Assay: immunoSEQ multiplex PCR; the TCRdb copy retains only in-frame clones and omits some. The sample lists some 250,000 clones; more than 75% were seen once. Concerning this clone itself: Its specificity is not known.

The sample's treatment: around 19 received Ad26.COV2.S at low or high dose, single or two shots; roughly five received placebo; per-sample allocation not given. Sampling happened 63 days after the first vaccine or placebo injection. V was clipped by 10 bases and J by 0 bases, with 13 bases between them. This CDR3 has 13 amino acids. Per germline, CDR1 ENHRY and CDR2 SYGVKD. This rearrangement joins TRBV10-3 to TRBJ2-7, with D unclear. Source: peripheral blood, taken in a trial of Ad26.COV2.S vaccine versus placebo. The clonotype originates from a person between 18 and 60 years old who received the Ad26.COV2.S COVID-19 vaccine or a placebo. The DNA of the CDR3 is TGTGCCACCGCACCTGGCGGCTCCTACGAGCAGTACTTC. Amino acid sequence: CATAPGGSYEQYF.